Here is one T cell receptor beta chain with its context. Clinical symptoms, serum thyroxine, TRAb, thyroid ultrasound and orbital computed tomography were relied on for diagnosis. Amplification of TCR beta CDR3 regions used RNA transcripts. First-round RT-PCR used HTBI primers; second-round multiplex PCR followed. TCRdb recomputed calls from the multiplex PCR reads with MiXCR, one row per CDR3 protein. This table holds 600,000 to 950,000 distinct CDR3 sequences, roughly two fifths found once. The data belong to a study of Graves' ophthalmopathy and Graves' hyperthyroidism. Looked up from germline, CDR1 is MGHDK and CDR2 is SYGVNS. Between the trimmed V and J ends, which lost 6 bases and 18 bases, there was a span of 9 bases. The CDR3 has 9 amino acids.

The chain has TRBV25-1 and TRBJ1-6; no definite D call. The sample comprised peripheral blood. The TCR originated in an adult man with Graves' ophthalmopathy. CDR3 sequence: CASSSNRHF. In nucleotides, the CDR3 is TGTGCCAGCAGCTCCAACCGCCACTTT.